The clone carrying this T cell receptor beta chain was seen only a few times. Its cognate antigen is unknown. TCR beta cDNA was prepared out of roughly 0.45 ug total RNA by means of a constant-region primer. Three nested multiplex PCR rounds of slightly modified ARM-PCR generated TCR beta libraries. Investigators reported that the first two PCR rounds, at 9 to 11 cycles each, used TRBV1-TRBV30 forward primers with a C-beta reverse primer. TCRdb reprocessed the multiplex PCR reads via MiXCR and lists one record per CDR3 protein. This repertoire shows 150,000 to 200,000 distinct CDR3 sequences, over 45% found once; its top ten account for approximately 65%. These data are taken from a study of tumor-infiltrating lymphocytes in primary liver carcinoma. Study as a whole: Between about 4 and 11 cm across, the tumors were all of stage T1-T3 N0M0. Points from the study as a whole: Blood fell significantly below tumors in its top-250-clone fraction (p = 0.039). Tumor-adjacent and tumor-blood pairs overlapped less than tumor region pairs did.

Out of unsorted whole blood came the blood RNA, and germline DNA was extracted as well. Four milliliters of peripheral blood were collected before surgery. The CDR3 is 15 residues long. The V gene end was trimmed by 8 bases and the J gene end by 7 bases; junction bases not matched to a gene: 11. Sequences were obtained from peripheral blood. The receptor was isolated from a man aged 40-50 years with primary liver carcinoma and hepatitis B virus infection. This sequence joins TRBV12-3 or TRBV12-4 and TRBJ2-1, with 10 bases that match TRBD2. The CDR3 protein is CASSRGASGSNEQFF. The CDR3 bases are TGTGCCAGCTCCCGGGGGGCTAGCGGGAGTAATGAGCAGTTCTTC.